A selection of T cell receptor beta chains follows, all from one sample in a study of lung T cells in sarcoidosis with Löfgren's syndrome. TCRdb independently ran MiXCR on the reads; one entry per CDR3 protein. The profile shows roughly 2,600 distinct CDR3 sequences, roughly 29% of them singletons. Sequenced: CD4+ T cells from PBMCs. The origin of the receptors is a human donor with sarcoidosis (Löfgren's syndrome or another form), or a control subject (not recorded which). CDR3s include the opening cysteine and the closing phenylalanine or tryptophan. D genes are given only for firm matches. Clone size, where shown, is once, few, many, or a class for clones that have expanded.

J gene,D gene,clone size,V gene,CDR3 protein,CDR3 DNA
TRBJ2-7,NA,medium-sized,TRBV4-1,CASSHFHLPKYEQYF,TGCGCCAGCAGCCATTTCCATCTGCCGAAATACGAGCAGTACTTC
TRBJ2-7,NA,large,TRBV20-1,CSATLDTYEQYF,TGCAGTGCTACACTAGACACCTACGAGCAGTACTTC
TRBJ1-2,NA,medium-sized,TRBV10-3,CAISEHSRGGDGYTF,TGTGCCATCAGTGAGCATAGCAGGGGCGGAGATGGCTACACCTTC
TRBJ2-1,NA,many,TRBV29-1,CSVDNARLKADEQFF,TGCAGCGTTGATAACGCCCGGCTTAAGGCCGATGAGCAGTTCTTC
TRBJ1-1,NA,medium-sized,TRBV7-9,CASSLVQGRNTEAFF,TGTGCCAGCAGCTTAGTCCAGGGAAGGAACACTGAAGCTTTCTTT
TRBJ2-7,NA,many,TRBV4-1,CASSQIGLSYEQYF,TGCGCCAGCAGCCAAATTGGACTTTCATACGAGCAGTACTTC
TRBJ1-3,NA,medium-sized,TRBV10-3,CAISDSVYVTSGNTIYF,TGTGCCATCAGTGACAGCGTCTATGTTACTTCTGGAAACACCATATATTTT
TRBJ2-1,NA,medium-sized,TRBV7-9,CASSSPTATGRLREQFF,TGTGCCAGCAGCTCGCCTACCGCCACAGGGAGGCTGCGCGAGCAGTTCTTC
TRBJ1-5,TRBD1,NA,TRBV20-1,CSASNRGNGNQPQHF,TGCAGTGCTAGCAACAGGGGGAATGGCAATCAGCCCCAGCATTTT
TRBJ2-1,TRBD1,NA,TRBV5-4,CASSLRTGASYNGQLF,TGTGCCAGCAGCCTGAGGACAGGGGCTTCCTACAATGGGCAGCTCTTC
TRBJ1-1,NA,medium-sized,TRBV5-4,CASSPQGVKNTEAFF,TGTGCCAGCAGCCCCCAAGGTGTAAAAAACACTGAAGCTTTCTTT
TRBJ2-2,TRBD2,NA,TRBV12-3/TRBV12-4,CASSPGLAGVRDTGELFF,TGTGCCAGCAGTCCCGGACTAGCGGGAGTTCGGGACACCGGGGAGCTGTTTTTT
TRBJ2-2,NA,few,TRBV29-1,CSVVGIPGELFF,TGCAGCGTTGTAGGCATTCCCGGGGAGCTGTTTTTT
TRBJ2-1,TRBD1,NA,TRBV28,CASSLGTGISYNEQFF,TGTGCCAGCAGTCTTGGGACAGGGATATCCTACAATGAGCAATTCTTC
TRBJ2-3,NA,many,TRBV2,CASSLQGRSDTQYF,TGTGCCAGCAGTTTACAGGGGAGGTCAGATACGCAGTATTTT
TRBJ2-7,TRBD2,NA,TRBV28,CASSRISGMAYEQHF,TGTGCCAGCAGCCGGATTAGCGGGATGGCCTACGAGCAGCACTTC
TRBJ2-7,NA,many,TRBV3-1,CASSQDSRATYEHYF,TGTGCCAGCAGCCAAGATTCCAGGGCTACCTACGAGCATTACTTC
TRBJ2-1,TRBD1,large,TRBV6-1,CASSARQGSYNEQFF,TGTGCCAGCAGTGCTAGACAGGGTTCCTACAATGAGCAGTTCTTC
TRBJ2-5,NA,few,TRBV11-2,CASSLAFQETQYF,TGTGCCAGCAGCTTAGCATTCCAAGAGACCCAGTACTTC
TRBJ1-1,NA,NA,TRBV28,CPSSLQRAGTEAFF,TGTCCCAGCAGTTTGCAGAGGGCCGGGACTGAAGCTTTCTTT
TRBJ2-7,NA,NA,TRBV6-5,CASSFAWADYEQYF,TGTGCCAGCAGTTTCGCCTGGGCGGACTACGAGCAGTACTTC
TRBJ1-1,TRBD1,medium-sized,TRBV5-1,CASSTGTVNTEAFF,TGCGCCAGCAGCACAGGGACAGTCAACACTGAAGCTTTCTTT